This T cell receptor beta chain comes out of a study of T-cell reconstitution after alpha-beta-depleted transplantation in children. Unique molecular identifiers were used to barcode this TCRbeta library. TCRdb recomputed calls from the PCR reads with MiXCR, one row per CDR3 protein. This table holds about 110,000 distinct CDR3 sequences, 10% found once. This clonotype was seen repeatedly, ten times or more. V dropped 4 bases and J dropped 0 bases, with 10 bases sitting between them. The CDR3 has 14 amino acids. Germline lookup yields CDR1 SQVTM and CDR2 ANQGSEA. The chain uses TRBV29-1 and TRBJ2-1, with a possible D match to TRBD2 (5 bases). Here the sequenced sample was PBMCs from the stem cell graft donor, taken from the stem cell graft. The receptor was isolated from a human donor who donated a stem cell graft to a child with acute lymphoblastic leukemia. Here the CDR3 DNA reads TGCAGCGTTGGAGCGGATAGCTCCTACAATGAGCAGTTCTTC. It encodes CSVGADSSYNEQFF.